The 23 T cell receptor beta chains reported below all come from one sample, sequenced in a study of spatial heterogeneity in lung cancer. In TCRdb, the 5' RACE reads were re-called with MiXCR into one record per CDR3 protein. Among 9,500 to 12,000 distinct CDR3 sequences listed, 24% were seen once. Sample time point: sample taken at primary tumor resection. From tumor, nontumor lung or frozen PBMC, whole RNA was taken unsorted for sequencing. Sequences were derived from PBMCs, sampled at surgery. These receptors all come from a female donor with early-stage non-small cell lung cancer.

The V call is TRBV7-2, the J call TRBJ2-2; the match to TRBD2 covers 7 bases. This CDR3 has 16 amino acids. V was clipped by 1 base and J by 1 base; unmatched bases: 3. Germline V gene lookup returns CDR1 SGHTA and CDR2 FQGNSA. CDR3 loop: CASSLESSGNTGELFF. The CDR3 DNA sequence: TGTGCCAGCAGCTTAGAGTCTAGCGGGAACACCGGGGAGCTGTTTTTT.

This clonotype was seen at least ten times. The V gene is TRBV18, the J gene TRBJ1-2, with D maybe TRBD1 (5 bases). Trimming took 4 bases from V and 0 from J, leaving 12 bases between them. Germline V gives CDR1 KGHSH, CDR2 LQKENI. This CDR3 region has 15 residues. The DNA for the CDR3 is TGTGCCAGCTCACGCCCGGACAAGTCTAACTATGGCTACACCTTC. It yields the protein CASSRPDKSNYGYTF.

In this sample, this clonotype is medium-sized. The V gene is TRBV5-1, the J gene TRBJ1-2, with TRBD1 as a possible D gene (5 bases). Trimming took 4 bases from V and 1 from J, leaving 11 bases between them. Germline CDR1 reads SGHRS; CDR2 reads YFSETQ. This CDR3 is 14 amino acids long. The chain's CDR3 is CASSNRDHNYGYTF. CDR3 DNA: TGCGCCAGCAGCAACCGGGACCATAACTATGGCTACACCTTC.

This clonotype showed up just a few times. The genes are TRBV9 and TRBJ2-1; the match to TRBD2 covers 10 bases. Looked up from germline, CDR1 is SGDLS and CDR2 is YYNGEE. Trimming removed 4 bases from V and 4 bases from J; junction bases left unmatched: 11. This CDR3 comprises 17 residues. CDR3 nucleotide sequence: TGTGCCAGCAGCCCCGTGGCTAGCGGGAGTCTTTACAATGAGCAGTTCTTC. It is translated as CASSPVASGSLYNEQFF.

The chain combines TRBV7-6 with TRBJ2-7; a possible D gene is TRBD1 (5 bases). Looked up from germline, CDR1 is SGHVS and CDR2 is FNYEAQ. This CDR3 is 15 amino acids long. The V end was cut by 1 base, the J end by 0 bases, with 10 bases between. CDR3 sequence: CASSLDPQGSYEQYF. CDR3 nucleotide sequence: TGTGCCAGCAGCTTAGACCCGCAGGGCTCCTACGAGCAGTACTTC.

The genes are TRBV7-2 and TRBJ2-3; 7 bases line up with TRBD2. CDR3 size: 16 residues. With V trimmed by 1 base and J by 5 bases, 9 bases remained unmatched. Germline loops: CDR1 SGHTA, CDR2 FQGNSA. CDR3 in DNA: TGTGCCAGCAGCTTAGAACTTGGCGGGAGACAAGATACGCAGTATTTT. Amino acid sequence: CASSLELGGRQDTQYF.

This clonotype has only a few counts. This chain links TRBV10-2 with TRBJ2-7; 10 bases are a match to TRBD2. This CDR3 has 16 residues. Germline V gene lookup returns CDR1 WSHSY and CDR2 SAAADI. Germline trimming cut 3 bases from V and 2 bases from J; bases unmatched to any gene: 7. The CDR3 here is CASSDAVAGGTYEQYF. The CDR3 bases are TGCGCCAGCAGTGATGCGGTAGCGGGAGGTACCTACGAGCAGTACTTC.

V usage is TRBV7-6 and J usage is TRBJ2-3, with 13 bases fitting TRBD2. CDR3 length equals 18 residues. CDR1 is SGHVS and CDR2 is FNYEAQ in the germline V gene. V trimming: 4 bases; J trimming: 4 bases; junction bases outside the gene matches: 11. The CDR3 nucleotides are TGTGCCAGCAGCTACAGGTGGACTAGCGGGAGTGGGGCAGATACGCAGTATTTT. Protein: CASSYRWTSGSGADTQYF.

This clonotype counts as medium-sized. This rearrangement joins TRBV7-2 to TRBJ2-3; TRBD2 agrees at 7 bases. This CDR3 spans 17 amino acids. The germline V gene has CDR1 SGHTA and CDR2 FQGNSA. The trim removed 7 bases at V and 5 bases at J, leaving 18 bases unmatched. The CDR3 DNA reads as TGTGCCAGCACCCCCCGAAGTATAGTGCGGGAGAGAGATACGCAGTATTTT. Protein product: CASTPRSIVRERDTQYF.

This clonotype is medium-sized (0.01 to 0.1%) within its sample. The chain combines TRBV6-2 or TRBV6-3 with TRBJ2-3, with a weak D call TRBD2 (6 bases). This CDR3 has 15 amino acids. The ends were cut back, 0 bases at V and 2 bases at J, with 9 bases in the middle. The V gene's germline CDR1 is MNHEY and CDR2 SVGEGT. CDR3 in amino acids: CASSYSVAATDTQYF. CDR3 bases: TGTGCCAGCAGTTACTCGGTAGCGGCCACAGATACGCAGTATTTT.

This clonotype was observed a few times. The CDR3 DNA reads as TGTGCCAGTAGTAACAGGGGCAGGGATCAGCCCCAGCATTTT. It encodes CASSNRGRDQPQHF. The chain uses TRBV19 and TRBJ1-5; TRBD1 matches at 7 bases. The CDR3 has 14 amino acids. After removal of 4 bases from V and 5 bases from J, the junction contained 5 bases not matched to a gene. From germline, CDR1 is LNHDA and CDR2 SQIVND (reference sequence).

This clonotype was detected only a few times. CDR3 sequence: CSARGPSGASYNEQFF. Here the CDR3 DNA reads TGCAGTGCTAGAGGACCCAGCGGAGCCTCCTACAATGAGCAGTTCTTC. This rearrangement joins TRBV20-1 to TRBJ2-1; tentative D call: TRBD2 (5 bases). Germline CDR1 and CDR2: DFQATT and SNEGSKA (reference sequence). The CDR3 is 16 amino acids. Trimming shortened V by 1 base and J by 0 bases, and 13 bases separated the two germline ends.

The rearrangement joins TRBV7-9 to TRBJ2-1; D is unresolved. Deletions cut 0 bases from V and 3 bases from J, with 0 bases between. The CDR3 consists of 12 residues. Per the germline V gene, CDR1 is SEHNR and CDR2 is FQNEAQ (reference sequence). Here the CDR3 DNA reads TGTGCCAGCAGCTTAGCCTACAATGAGCAGTTCTTC. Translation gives CASSLAYNEQFF.

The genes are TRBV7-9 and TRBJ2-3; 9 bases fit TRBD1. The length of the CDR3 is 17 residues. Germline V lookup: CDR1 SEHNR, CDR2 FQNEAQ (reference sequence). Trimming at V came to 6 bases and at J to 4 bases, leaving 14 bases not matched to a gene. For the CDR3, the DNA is TGTGCCAGCAGTTCCGCGGGGACAGGGAGGGTGGCAGATACGCAGTATTTT. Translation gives CASSSAGTGRVADTQYF.

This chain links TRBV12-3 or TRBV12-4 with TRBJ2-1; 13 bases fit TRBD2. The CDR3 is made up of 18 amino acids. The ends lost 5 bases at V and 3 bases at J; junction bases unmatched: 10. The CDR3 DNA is TGTGCCAGCAGTCCCTGGACTAGCGGGAGACGAAACTACAATGAGCAGTTCTTC. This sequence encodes CASSPWTSGRRNYNEQFF.

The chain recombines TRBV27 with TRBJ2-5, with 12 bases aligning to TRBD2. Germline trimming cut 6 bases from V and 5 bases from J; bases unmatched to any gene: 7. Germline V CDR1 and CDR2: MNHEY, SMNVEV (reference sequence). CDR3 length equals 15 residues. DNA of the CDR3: TGTGCCAGCAGGCGACTAGCGGGAGCGGGGGAGACCCAGTACTTC. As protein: CASRRLAGAGETQYF.

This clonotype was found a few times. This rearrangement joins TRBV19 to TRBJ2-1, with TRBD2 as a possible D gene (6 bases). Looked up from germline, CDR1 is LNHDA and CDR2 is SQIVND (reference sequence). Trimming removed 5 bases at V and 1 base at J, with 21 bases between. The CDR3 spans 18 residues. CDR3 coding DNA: TGTGCCAGTAGTCCCCCCGCGGGCGGGGTGGGATCCTACAATGAGCAGTTCTTC. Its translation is CASSPPAGGVGSYNEQFF.

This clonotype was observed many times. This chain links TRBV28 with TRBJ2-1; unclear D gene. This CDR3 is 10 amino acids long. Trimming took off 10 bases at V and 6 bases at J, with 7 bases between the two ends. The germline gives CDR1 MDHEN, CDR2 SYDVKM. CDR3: CAILVNEQFF. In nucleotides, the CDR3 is TGTGCCATCCTAGTCAATGAGCAGTTCTTC.

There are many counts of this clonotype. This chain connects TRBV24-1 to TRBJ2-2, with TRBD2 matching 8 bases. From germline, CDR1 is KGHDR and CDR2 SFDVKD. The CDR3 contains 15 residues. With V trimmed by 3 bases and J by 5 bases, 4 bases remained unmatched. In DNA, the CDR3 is TGTGCCACCAGTGATAGCGGGAGAGAGACCGGGGAGCTGTTTTTT. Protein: CATSDSGRETGELFF.

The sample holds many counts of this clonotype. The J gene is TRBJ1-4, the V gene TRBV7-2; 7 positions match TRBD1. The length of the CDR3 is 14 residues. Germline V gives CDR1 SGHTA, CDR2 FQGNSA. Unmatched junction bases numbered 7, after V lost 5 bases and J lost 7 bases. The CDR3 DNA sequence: TGTGCCAGCAGCAACCAGGGGGTCGGTGAAAAACTGTTTTTT. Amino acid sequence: CASSNQGVGEKLFF.

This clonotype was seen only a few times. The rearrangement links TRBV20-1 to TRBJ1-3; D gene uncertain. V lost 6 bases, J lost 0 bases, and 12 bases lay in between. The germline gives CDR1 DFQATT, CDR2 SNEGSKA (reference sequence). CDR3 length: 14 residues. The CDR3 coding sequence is TGCAGTGCGCGTGGGCCGATCTCTGGAAACACCATATATTTT. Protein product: CSARGPISGNTIYF.

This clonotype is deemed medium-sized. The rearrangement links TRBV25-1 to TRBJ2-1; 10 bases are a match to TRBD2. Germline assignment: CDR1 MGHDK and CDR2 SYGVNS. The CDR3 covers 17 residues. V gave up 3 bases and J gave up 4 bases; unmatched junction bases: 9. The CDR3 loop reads CASSDPESSGSYNEQFF. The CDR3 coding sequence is TGTGCCAGCAGTGACCCCGAGTCTAGCGGGAGTTACAATGAGCAGTTCTTC.

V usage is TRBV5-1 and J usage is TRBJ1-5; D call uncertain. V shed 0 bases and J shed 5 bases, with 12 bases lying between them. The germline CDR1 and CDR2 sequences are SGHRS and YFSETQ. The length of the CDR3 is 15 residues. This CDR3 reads CASSLAGLSHQPQHF. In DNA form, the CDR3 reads TGCGCCAGCAGCTTGGCCGGACTCTCCCATCAGCCCCAGCATTTT.